A single sample is the source of the 21 T cell receptor beta chains below, sequenced in a study of T-cell reconstitution after alpha-beta-depleted transplantation in children. Unique molecular identifiers featured in how the TCRbeta library was prepared. TCRdb re-derived calls from the PCR reads in MiXCR, one entry per CDR3 protein. The profile shows about 240,000 distinct CDR3 sequences, 20% to 30% of them singletons. The sample in question was PBMCs, obtained before TCRalphabeta/CD19-depleted stem cell transplant. These receptors were collected from a girl aged 2 to 9 with Fanconi anemia, due to receive a stem cell transplant.

The V and J genes are TRBV2 and TRBJ2-3, with D possibly matching TRBD1 (5 bases). Germline CDR1 reads SNHLY; CDR2 reads FYNNEI. The V end was cut by 1 base, the J end by 2 bases, with 13 bases between. This CDR3 spans 16 amino acids. The CDR3, as DNA: TGTGCCAGCAGTGAAGGACAGTTTTCTTCCACAGATACGCAGTATTTT. The encoded protein is CASSEGQFSSTDTQYF.

The V and J genes are TRBV5-1 and TRBJ2-7; D is unresolved. The CDR3 spans 11 residues. Germline V CDR1 and CDR2: SGHRS, YFSETQ. Deletions cut 5 bases from V and 5 bases from J, with 8 bases between. In DNA form, the CDR3 reads TGCGCCAGCAGAAGTTCCCACGAGCAGTACTTC. Protein sequence: CASRSSHEQYF. The full variable domain, with the rest looked up from reference TRBV5-1 and TRBJ2-7, is KAGVTQTPRYLIKTRGQQVTLSCSPISGHRSVSWYQQTPGQGLQFLFEYFSETQRNKGNFPGRFSGRQFSNSRSEMNVSTLELGDSALYLCASRSSHEQYFGPGTRLTVT.

This clonotype was seen repeatedly, ten times or more. This rearrangement joins TRBV20-1 to TRBJ2-7; D may be TRBD2 (5 bases). V dropped 3 bases and J dropped 3 bases, with 15 bases sitting between them. There are 14 residues in the CDR3. From germline, CDR1 is DFQATT and CDR2 SNEGSKA (reference sequence). CDR3 residues: CSARDGRAIYEQYF. The DNA of the CDR3 is TGCAGTGCTAGGGATGGGCGGGCCATCTACGAGCAGTACTTC.

In its sample, this clonotype was seen many times. The chain employs TRBV7-2 and TRBJ2-1; TRBD1 or TRBD2 may be the D gene (6 bases each). CDR1 SGHTA and CDR2 FQGNSA come from the germline V gene. The CDR3 is 14 amino acids. The V and J ends lost 3 bases and 9 bases respectively, with 15 bases between them. The CDR3 DNA sequence: TGTGCCAGCAGCTTGTCGGGGGCGGTGGGTGAGCAGTTCTTC. It encodes CASSLSGAVGEQFF.

Concerning this clonotype itself: A much larger clone differs from this one at a single base, so this may be a read error. V is TRBV12-3 or TRBV12-4 and J is TRBJ2-4; D possibly uses TRBD1 or TRBD2 (6 bases each). This CDR3 has 12 residues. The V and J ends lost 8 bases and 9 bases respectively, with 14 bases between them. The CDR3, as DNA: TGTGCCAGCCTCACCGGGGGCAGCATTCAGTACTTC. It specifies CASLTGGSIQYF.

As concerns this clonotype: One end of the junction does not line up with germline, which may come from a read error. The V gene is TRBV7-2, the J gene TRBJ2-1; D unclear. Germline loops: CDR1 SGHTA, CDR2 FQGNSA. The CDR3 is 15 residues long. The CDR3 DNA reads as TGTGCCAGAAGCTTAGCAGGATGGGTGTCCAATGAGCAGTTCTTC. This translates into CARSLAGWVSNEQFF.

The chain couples TRBV5-1 to TRBJ2-5; D is possibly TRBD2 (6 bases). Germline V gives CDR1 SGHRS, CDR2 YFSETQ. The CDR3 loop spans 13 amino acids. V was pared by 7 bases and J by 4 bases, with 14 bases between. The CDR3 protein is CASSEDGGETQYF. The DNA for the CDR3 is TGCGCCAGCTCTGAGGACGGGGGAGAGACCCAGTACTTC.

This clonotype was counted many times. The rearrangement joins TRBV20-1 to TRBJ2-3; either TRBD1 or TRBD2 may fit D (6 bases each). The germline gives CDR1 DFQATT, CDR2 SNEGSKA (reference sequence). V lost 8 bases to trimming and J lost 4 bases, with 22 bases between them. The CDR3 spans 15 residues. The CDR3 nucleotides are TGCAGTCTACCTAGGGGGGACATGGTTTCAGATACGCAGTATTTT. Translated: CSLPRGDMVSDTQYF.

This clonotype was seen at least ten times. The V and J genes are TRBV29-1 and TRBJ1-2, with 9 bases aligning to TRBD1. With V trimmed by 6 bases and J by 7 bases, 3 bases remained unmatched. This CDR3 spans 11 amino acids. Looked up from germline, CDR1 is SQVTM and CDR2 is ANQGSEA. The CDR3 DNA sequence: TGCAGCGTGGACAGGGGTGGTGGCTACACCTTC. As protein: CSVDRGGGYTF.

This clonotype has just a few counts. J is TRBJ2-3 and V is TRBV7-3; D remains ambiguous. Trimming cost V 2 bases and J 4 bases, with 7 bases left between them. The germline gives CDR1 SGHTA, CDR2 FQGTGA. The CDR3 sequence is 13 residues long. The CDR3 protein is CASSLSIPDTQYF. The DNA for the CDR3 is TGTGCCAGCAGCTTATCAATCCCAGATACGCAGTATTTT.

This clonotype came up a few times. The rearrangement uses TRBV30 and TRBJ1-1; TRBD1 matches at 7 bases. The J segment lost 4 bases and the V segment lost 5 bases, leaving 10 bases of the junction unmatched. Germline V lookup: CDR1 GTSNPN, CDR2 SVGIG (reference sequence). The CDR3 is made up of 14 amino acids. The CDR3 reads CAWVARTGRTEAFF. The CDR3 DNA reads as TGTGCCTGGGTTGCCCGGACAGGCCGCACTGAAGCTTTCTTT. Full variable domain (remainder filled in from reference TRBV30 and TRBJ1-1): SQTIHQWPATLVQPVGSPLSLECTVEGTSNPNLYWYRQAAGRGLQLLFYSVGIGQISSEVPQNLSASRPQDRQFILSSKKLLLSDSGFYLCAWVARTGRTEAFFGQGTRLTVV.

J is TRBJ1-5 and V is TRBV6-5; D is unresolved. Germline V gene sequence: CDR1 MNHEY, CDR2 SVGAGI. The CDR3 extends over 14 amino acids. Deletions cut 2 bases from V and 3 bases from J, with 8 bases between. CDR3 sequence: CASSYEGANQPQHF. The CDR3 nucleotides read TGTGCCAGCAGTTACGAGGGAGCCAATCAGCCCCAGCATTTT.

The V and J genes are TRBV6-6 and TRBJ2-7; D call uncertain. The CDR3 totals 13 residues. Per germline, CDR1 MNHNY and CDR2 SVGAGI (reference sequence). Between the trimmed V and J ends, which lost 4 bases and 1 base, there was a span of 8 bases. This CDR3 is CASSSVQSYEQYF. CDR3 DNA sequence: TGTGCCAGCAGTTCTGTACAGTCCTACGAGCAGTACTTC.

This clonotype was recorded many times. The chain links TRBV12-3 or TRBV12-4 to TRBJ2-5; TRBD1 might be the D (7 bases). The CDR3 runs 16 residues. V was pared by 6 bases and J by 5 bases, with 22 bases between. This CDR3 reads CASRKFYRGGRETQYF. CDR3 nucleotide sequence: TGTGCCAGCAGGAAATTTTACAGGGGAGGAAGGGAGACCCAGTACTTC.

The V call is TRBV20-1, the J call TRBJ2-7; no firm D call. Germline V gives CDR1 DFQATT, CDR2 SNEGSKA (reference sequence). CDR3 length: 13 residues. Trimming left V 6 bases short and J 5 bases short, with 17 bases between. CDR3 coding DNA: TGCAGTGCCACCGGCCACTCACACGACGAGCAGTACTTC. This encodes CSATGHSHDEQYF.

Ten or more counts support this clonotype. This chain links TRBV20-1 with TRBJ1-2; 8 bases align to TRBD1. This CDR3 spans 14 amino acids. V lost 1 base to trimming and J lost 4 bases; unmatched junction nucleotides: 5. Germline V lookup: CDR1 DFQATT, CDR2 SNEGSKA (reference sequence). The CDR3, as DNA: TGCAGTGCTAGAGGGGACAGGACCGCCTATGGCTACACCTTC. This codes for CSARGDRTAYGYTF.

This clonotype showed up just a few times. The J gene is TRBJ2-7, the V gene TRBV20-1, with D unclear. The CDR3 has 12 residues. Germline lookup yields CDR1 DFQATT and CDR2 SNEGSKA (reference sequence). V was cut by 0 bases and J by 4 bases, with 7 bases left in between. CDR3: CSARDPGYEQYF. The CDR3 DNA follows: TGCAGTGCTAGAGATCCGGGTTACGAGCAGTACTTC.

This clonotype has only a few counts. The chain is built from TRBV5-1 and TRBJ2-3; 9 nucleotides align to TRBD2. The CDR3 sequence is 17 residues long. V lost 0 bases, J lost 5 bases, and 10 bases stayed unmatched. Germline loops: CDR1 SGHRS, CDR2 YFSETQ. DNA for the CDR3: TGCGCCAGCAGCTTGGAGGGTAGCGGGAGAAGTAGAGATACGCAGTATTTT. Its translation is CASSLEGSGRSRDTQYF.

Only a few counts were recorded for this clonotype. This rearrangement joins TRBV20-1 to TRBJ1-2, with 7 bases that match TRBD1. Germline V CDR1 and CDR2: DFQATT, SNEGSKA (reference sequence). CDR3 length equals 15 residues. Trimming cost V 1 base and J 2 bases; bases outside gene matches: 7. CDR3 nucleotides: TGCAGTGCTAGAGCCGACAGGGTTTTGAACTATGGCTACACCTTC. Its protein is CSARADRVLNYGYTF.

This clonotype was seen repeatedly, ten times or more. The CDR3: CASIYRETQYF. The CDR3 DNA is TGTGCCAGCATATATAGAGAGACCCAGTACTTC. J is TRBJ2-5 and V is TRBV25-1; no firm D call. The V end was cut by 7 bases, the J end by 4 bases, with 7 bases between. Germline-derived CDR1 and CDR2 are MGHDK and SYGVNS. There are 11 residues in the CDR3. Full variable domain (rest looked up from reference TRBV25-1 and TRBJ2-5): EADIYQTPRYLVIGTGKKITLECSQTMGHDKMYWYQQDPGMELHLIHYSYGVNSTEKGDLSSESTVSRIRTEHFPLTLESARPSHTSQYLCASIYRETQYFGPGTRLLVL.

V is TRBV7-6 and J is TRBJ2-7, with D perhaps matching TRBD1 or TRBD2 (6 bases each). Trimming stripped 0 bases from V and 2 bases from J, with 11 bases between. CDR1 and CDR2 (germline): SGHVS, FNYEAQ. The CDR3 has 15 amino acids. In nucleotides, the CDR3 is TGTGCCAGCAGCTTAGCAGGGGGGATAACCTACGAGCAGTACTTC. It yields the protein CASSLAGGITYEQYF.